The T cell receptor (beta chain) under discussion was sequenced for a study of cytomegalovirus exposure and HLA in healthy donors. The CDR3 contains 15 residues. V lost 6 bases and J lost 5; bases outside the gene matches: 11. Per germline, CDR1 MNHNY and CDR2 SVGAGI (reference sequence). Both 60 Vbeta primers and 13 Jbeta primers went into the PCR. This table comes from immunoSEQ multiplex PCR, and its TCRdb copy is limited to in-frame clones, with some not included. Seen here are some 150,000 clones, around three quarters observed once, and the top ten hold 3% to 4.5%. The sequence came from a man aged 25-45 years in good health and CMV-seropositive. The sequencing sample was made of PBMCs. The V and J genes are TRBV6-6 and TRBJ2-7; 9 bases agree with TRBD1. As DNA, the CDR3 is TGTGCCAGCAGGCCAACCGGGACAGGGCCCCACGAGCAGTACTTC. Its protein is CASRPTGTGPHEQYF.